The 11 T cell receptor beta chains given below trace back to one sample, sequenced in a study of shared clonotypes between healthy human individuals. Here immunoSEQ multiplex PCR was the method, and the copy in TCRdb shows in-frame clones only, minus some. The data contain 950,000 to 1,100,000 clones, about 70% of them seen just once; the ten biggest clones take up over 1.3%. Sequenced: memory CD4+ T cells sorted from blood. This sample's subset: CD45RA-negative fraction. The receptors stem from a man younger than 35 in good health.

This clone was observed at least ten times. V and J are TRBV28 and TRBJ2-7; 12 positions match TRBD2. Germline V gene sequence: CDR1 MDHEN, CDR2 SYDVKM. The length of the CDR3 is 15 residues. The ends lost 3 bases at V and 1 base at J; junction bases unmatched: 1. In DNA form, the CDR3 reads TGTGCCAGCAGTTTCGGACTAGCGGGATCCTACGAGCAGTACTTC. Encoded protein: CASSFGLAGSYEQYF.

The rearrangement links TRBV28 to TRBJ2-3; possible D gene TRBD1, 5 bases. The length of the CDR3 is 15 residues. With 10 bases removed from V and 0 bases from J, the gap between germline ends came to 17 bases. CDR1 and CDR2 from the germline V gene are MDHEN and SYDVKM. The CDR3 reads CATIDWTKSTDTQYF. CDR3 nucleotides: TGTGCCACTATCGACTGGACAAAGAGCACAGATACGCAGTATTTT.

This clone was seen a few times. This sequence joins TRBV19 and TRBJ2-2, with a weak D call TRBD1 (6 bases). This CDR3 comprises 14 residues. CDR1 and CDR2 (germline): LNHDA, SQIVND (reference sequence). V dropped 6 bases and J dropped 2 bases, with 10 bases sitting between them. CDR3 bases: TGTGCCAGTAGCGAACAGGGCAACACCGGGGAGCTGTTTTTT. Amino acid sequence: CASSEQGNTGELFF.

This chain connects TRBV7-2 to TRBJ2-5; 7 nucleotides agree with TRBD2. V shed 4 bases, J shed 5 bases, and the junction held 4 bases outside the gene matches. The germline gives CDR1 SGHTA, CDR2 FQGNSA. The CDR3 is 13 residues long. CDR3 amino acids: CASSSRERETQYF. DNA for the CDR3: TGTGCCAGCAGCTCGCGGGAGAGGGAGACCCAGTACTTC.

This chain joins TRBV30 and TRBJ1-5; weak D call: TRBD1 (5 bases). This CDR3 has 13 amino acids. Trimming removed 5 bases from V and 6 bases from J, with 14 bases in between. Per the germline V gene, CDR1 is GTSNPN and CDR2 is SVGIG (reference sequence). CDR3 coding DNA: TGTGCCTGGGGGGGGACCGGGAGTCAGCCCCAGCATTTT. Encoded protein: CAWGGTGSQPQHF.

The chain has TRBV6-1 and TRBJ2-5, with TRBD1 matching 10 bases. Germline V lookup: CDR1 MNHNS, CDR2 SASEGT. The V segment lost 7 bases and the J segment 2 bases; nucleotides outside the gene matches: 7. The CDR3 loop spans 15 amino acids. CDR3 DNA sequence: TGTGCCAGCACACTAGACAGGGGGCTACAAGAGACCCAGTACTTC. Amino acids: CASTLDRGLQETQYF.

The chain links TRBV9 to TRBJ2-2; 7 bases are a match to TRBD2. This CDR3 comprises 16 residues. J was trimmed by 6 bases and V by 3 bases; bases with no gene match: 11. Germline V gene lookup returns CDR1 SGDLS and CDR2 YYNGEE. The CDR3 spells CASSAQWAGDAGELFF. For the CDR3, the DNA is TGTGCCAGCAGCGCCCAATGGGCGGGAGACGCCGGGGAGCTGTTTTTT.

The chain has TRBV15 and TRBJ2-5; D might be TRBD1 (5 bases). The CDR3 runs to 15 residues. Trimming took off 0 bases at V and 5 bases at J, with 13 bases between the two ends. Germline values: CDR1 LNHNV, CDR2 YYDKDF (reference sequence). CDR3: CATSRDQGNTETQYF. The CDR3 DNA reads TGTGCCACCAGCAGAGATCAGGGTAATACGGAGACCCAGTACTTC.

This chain uses TRBV29-1 with TRBJ1-6; D is uncertain. V was cut by 2 bases and J by 10 bases, with 9 bases left in between. In germline, CDR1 is SQVTM, CDR2 ANQGSEA. The CDR3 has 12 amino acids. The CDR3 DNA follows: TGCAGCGTTGAAAGAAATCTATCACCCCTCCACTTT. Translated, it gives CSVERNLSPLHF.

The gene calls are TRBV19 and TRBJ1-3; D unresolved. Between the trimmed V and J ends, which lost 10 bases and 0 bases, there was a span of 7 bases. There are 12 residues in the CDR3. The germline V gene has CDR1 LNHDA and CDR2 SQIVND (reference sequence). The CDR3: CATGVSGNTIYF. CDR3 bases: TGTGCCACGGGAGTCTCTGGAAACACCATATATTTT. Supplemented by reference TRBV19 and TRBJ1-3, the full variable domain reads DGGITQSPKYLFRKEGQNVTLSCEQNLNHDAMYWYRQDPGQGLRLIYYSQIVNDFQKGDIAEGYSVSREKKESFPLTVTSAQKNPTAFYLCATGVSGNTIYFGEGSWLTVV.

This clone was seen repeatedly, ten times or more. The chain uses TRBV4-1 and TRBJ1-5; the D is unclear. Trimming stripped 1 base from V and 3 bases from J, with 7 bases between. Germline CDR1 MGHRA, CDR2 YSYEKL. This CDR3 has 14 residues. The CDR3 here is CASSQGQDNQPQHF. The CDR3 nucleotides read TGCGCCAGCAGCCAAGGGCAGGACAATCAGCCCCAGCATTTT.